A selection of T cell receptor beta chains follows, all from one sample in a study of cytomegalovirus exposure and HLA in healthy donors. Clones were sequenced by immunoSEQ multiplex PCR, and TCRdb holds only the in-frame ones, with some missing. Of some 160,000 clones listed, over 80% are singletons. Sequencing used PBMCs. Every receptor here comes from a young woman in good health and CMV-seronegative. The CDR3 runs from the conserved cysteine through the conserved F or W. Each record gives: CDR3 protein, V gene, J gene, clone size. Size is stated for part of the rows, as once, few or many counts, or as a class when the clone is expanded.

CASSVPGQGVYGYTF	TRBV6-1	TRBJ1-2	NA
CASSRTGANVLTF	TRBV6-5	TRBJ2-6	NA
CASRLAGGPGELFF	TRBV4-1	TRBJ2-2	once
CASSLGVYEQYF	TRBV2	TRBJ2-7	NA
CAWSFSGARGYGYTF	TRBV30	TRBJ1-2	NA
CASSEALAGGRNEQYF	TRBV6-1	TRBJ2-7	few
CASSLTGTTEAFF	TRBV5-1	TRBJ1-1	NA
CASSPGTGGTGELFF	TRBV19	TRBJ2-2	NA
CASSLGQFNYGYTF	TRBV9	TRBJ1-2	NA
CASRLRDRITGGHNEQFF	TRBV19	TRBJ2-1	NA
CASSLDRTRRRTEAFF	TRBV11-3	TRBJ1-1	NA
CASSLGPLTGGTEAFF	TRBV5-1	TRBJ1-1	NA
CASSLGGGTYEQYF	TRBV7-9	TRBJ2-7	NA
CASSDPSGNYGYTF	TRBV5-1	TRBJ1-2	NA
CASSSTPLDGVTEAFF	TRBV5-1	TRBJ1-1	few
CASSQVVSSYNSPLHF	TRBV4-1	TRBJ1-6	NA
CASSPSGQARYGYTF	TRBV6-5	TRBJ1-2	NA
CASSFPGRRGTTDTQYF	TRBV5-4	TRBJ2-3	NA
CASSRLQGWETQYF	TRBV18	TRBJ2-5	NA
CASSLDGVRSPLHF	TRBV28	TRBJ1-6	few